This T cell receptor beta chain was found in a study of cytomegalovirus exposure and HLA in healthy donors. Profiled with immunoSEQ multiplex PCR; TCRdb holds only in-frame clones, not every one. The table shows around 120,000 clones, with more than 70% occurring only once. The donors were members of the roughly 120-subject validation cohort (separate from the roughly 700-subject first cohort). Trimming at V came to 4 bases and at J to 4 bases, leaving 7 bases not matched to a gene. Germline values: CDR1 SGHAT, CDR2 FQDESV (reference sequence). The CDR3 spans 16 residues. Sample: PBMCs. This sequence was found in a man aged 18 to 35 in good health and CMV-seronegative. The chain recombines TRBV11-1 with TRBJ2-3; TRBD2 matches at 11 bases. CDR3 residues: CASSSPGLAGSDTQYF. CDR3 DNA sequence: TGTGCCAGCAGCTCCCCAGGACTAGCGGGCTCAGATACGCAGTATTTT.